This TCR beta chain was profiled in a study of response to subunit inactivated influenza vaccine (dated by TCRdb to 2017 to 2018). Broadly, across the study: To follow how T cells responded to a trivalent subunit inactivated influenza vaccine, the researchers relied on deep quantitative profiling of the T cell receptor repertoire.

As regards this clonotype: The antigen this receptor binds is unknown. Base-call qualities are not available, and no considerably larger clone is one nucleotide away.

Overall study results and their limits: According to the authors, only a limited number of new T cells may be recruited by each seasonal influenza vaccination.

Libraries were built with RT-PCR. The data were produced on an Illumina HiSeq 2500. TCRdb redid the processing of the public reads, applying fastp at Q25 and MiXCR, and retained in-frame beta chains. Rows with one shared CDR3 protein collapse into an entry with the most common genes and DNA. Here the sample has some 800,000 distinct CDR3 sequences; less than 25% occur a single time. The leading ten clones occupy 10% of the sample. The sample consisted of PBMCs from blood, taken roughly 5 days after vaccination. The source of this sequence is a man aged 50 or older who received an inactivated influenza vaccine. Donor details come from another sample of the same person, matched by shared clones.

The CDR3 loop reads CASSFGAGGRGYTF. The base sequence is TGTGCCAGCAGTTTCGGTGCAGGGGGACGAGGCTACACCTTC. The rearranged segments are TRBV12-3 or TRBV12-4 and TRBJ1-2, with 7 bases matching TRBD1. Compared with germline, V lacks 3 bases and J lacks 8 bases; bases without a gene match: 9. The cysteine opens and the phenylalanine closes a CDR3 of 14 amino acids. Only the CDR3 DNA is retained, 42 bases long and in frame from the first base.